A single sample gave rise to the 31 T cell receptor beta chains below, sequenced in a study of T cells in localized non-small cell lung cancer. Clones were read by immunoSEQ multiplex PCR, and TCRdb kept only the in-frame ones, dropping some. The table has about 52,000 clones, more than 75% seen once. The specimen was PBMCs, collected before any cancer treatment. These receptors were collected from a female donor with stage II lung adenocarcinoma.

The CDR3: CASSIRDRGPSNYGYTF. The CDR3 coding sequence is TGTGCCAGCAGTATCCGGGACAGGGGTCCCTCTAACTATGGCTACACCTTC. The V gene is TRBV27, the J gene TRBJ1-2; 10 bases agree with TRBD1. J gave up 0 bases and V 5 bases, and 9 bases lay outside the gene matches. Per the germline V gene, CDR1 is MNHEY and CDR2 is SMNVEV (reference sequence). This CDR3 is built from 17 residues.

The genes are TRBV7-8 and TRBJ2-2; 13 bases align to TRBD2. V gave up 1 base and J gave up 6 bases; unmatched junction bases: 2. The CDR3 runs to 16 residues. CDR1 is SGHVS and CDR2 is FQNEAQ in the germline V gene. DNA of the CDR3: TGTGCCAGCAGCTTAGGCGGACTAGCGGGGGCCGGGGAGCTGTTTTTT. Its protein product is CASSLGGLAGAGELFF.

This clone is labeled medium-sized. The V gene is TRBV6-6, the J gene TRBJ2-7; possibly TRBD1 for D (6 bases). The CDR3 extends over 12 amino acids. Germline values: CDR1 MNHNY, CDR2 SVGAGI (reference sequence). V was shortened by 10 bases and J by 4 bases, with 14 bases between the two germline ends. The CDR3 is CATKGVVYEQYF. In DNA, the CDR3 is TGTGCCACCAAGGGGGTGGTGTACGAGCAGTACTTC.

J is TRBJ1-1 and V is TRBV6-6; TRBD1 agrees at 8 bases. V dropped 6 bases and J dropped 3; count of bases not matched to a gene: 6. The CDR3 is 14 amino acids. Germline CDR1 and CDR2: MNHNY and SVGAGI (reference sequence). The CDR3 here is CASRTDRVDTEAFF. Here the CDR3 DNA reads TGTGCCAGCAGAACGGACAGGGTGGACACTGAAGCTTTCTTT.

DNA for the CDR3: TGTGCCAGCAGCTTGGGTAGCGGGGGGACGAATGAGCAGTTCTTC. Residues: CASSLGSGGTNEQFF. The gene calls are TRBV5-4 and TRBJ2-1; 10 nucleotides align to TRBD2. Germline V gene sequence: CDR1 SGHNT, CDR2 YYREEE (reference sequence). The CDR3 sequence is 15 residues long. V was pared by 0 bases and J by 7 bases, with 4 bases of the junction left unmatched.

The chain has TRBV14 and TRBJ1-2, with unresolved D. CDR3 size: 13 residues. Germline V gives CDR1 SGHDN, CDR2 FVKESK. Deletions cut 1 base from V and 2 bases from J, with 5 bases between. The CDR3 DNA follows: TGTGCCAGCAGCCAAGCCAGGAACTATGGCTACACCTTC. Its protein product is CASSQARNYGYTF.

In nucleotides, the CDR3 is TGTGCCAGCAGCTTAGCTACCGGGGGTGAAAAACTGTTTTTT. As protein: CASSLATGGEKLFF. This chain uses TRBV7-3 with TRBJ1-4, with a weak D call TRBD1 (5 bases). Trimming removed 2 bases at V and 7 bases at J, with 11 bases between. This CDR3 has 14 residues. Germline V gene sequence: CDR1 SGHTA, CDR2 FQGTGA. The variable domain in full, with the rest retrieved from reference TRBV7-3 and TRBJ1-4, is GAGVSQTPSNKVTEKGKYVELRCDPISGHTALYWYRQSLGQGPEFLIYFQGTGAADDSGLPNDRFFAVRPEGSVSTLKIQRTERGDSAVYLCASSLATGGEKLFFGSGTQLSVL.

The chain employs TRBV6-6 and TRBJ2-7, with 7 bases that match TRBD2. V shed 8 bases and J 3 bases; nucleotides not matched to a gene: 7. This CDR3 comprises 13 residues. CDR1 and CDR2 (germline): MNHNY, SVGAGI (reference sequence). The CDR3 sequence: CASRVGGDYEQYF. In DNA form, the CDR3 reads TGTGCCAGCCGGGTGGGAGGGGACTACGAGCAGTACTTC.

The chain has TRBV6-5 and TRBJ1-4; maybe TRBD1 (5 bases). Germline V gene lookup returns CDR1 MNHEY and CDR2 SVGAGI. V lost 7 bases to trimming and J lost 4 bases, with 13 bases between them. The CDR3 has 14 residues. This CDR3 is CASMPGGVNEKLFF. The CDR3 region has the DNA TGTGCCAGCATGCCGGGGGGGGTTAATGAAAAACTGTTTTTT.

V is TRBV5-4 and J is TRBJ1-1; no clear D gene. Germline V gene lookup returns CDR1 SGHNT and CDR2 YYREEE (reference sequence). The CDR3 totals 16 residues. The V end was cut by 0 bases, the J end by 0 bases, with 12 bases between. Here the CDR3 DNA reads TGTGCCAGCAGCTTGGGCTTGGGCAGCCTGAACACTGAAGCTTTCTTT. This encodes CASSLGLGSLNTEAFF.

The gene calls are TRBV27 and TRBJ1-5; no clear D. This CDR3 has 16 amino acids. Germline CDR1 and CDR2: MNHEY and SMNVEV (reference sequence). V gave up 2 bases and J gave up 2 bases, with 13 bases separating them. Written as DNA, the CDR3 is TGTGCCAGCAGTTTAAACCCTAAGTTGGGCAATCAGCCCCAGCATTTT. Translation: CASSLNPKLGNQPQHF.

The chain joins TRBV5-1 to TRBJ2-2, with TRBD1 matching over 8 bases. With 4 bases clipped from V and 3 bases from J, the junction kept 5 bases outside the gene matches. From germline, CDR1 is SGHRS and CDR2 YFSETQ. CDR3 size: 15 residues. CDR3 in amino acids: CASSQTGEYTGELFF. CDR3 in DNA: TGCGCCAGCAGCCAGACAGGGGAGTACACCGGGGAGCTGTTTTTT.

V is TRBV6-4 and J is TRBJ2-3, with 9 bases identical to TRBD2. Trimming at V came to 3 bases and at J to 3 bases, leaving 13 bases not matched to a gene. The V gene's germline CDR1 is MRHNA and CDR2 SNTAGT. CDR3 length: 18 amino acids. The CDR3 DNA follows: TGTGCCAGCAGTGAAGTGAGCGGGGGGACCTCCGGGACAGATACGCAGTATTTT. It codes for CASSEVSGGTSGTDTQYF.

This chain connects TRBV7-7 to TRBJ2-2; D may correspond to TRBD1 or TRBD2 (5 bases each). Per the germline V gene, CDR1 is SSHAT and CDR2 is FNYEAQ (reference sequence). V was clipped by 4 bases and J by 5 bases, with 11 bases between them. This CDR3 has 14 residues. The DNA of the CDR3 is TGTGCCAGCAGCTGGGACGTGGGAACCGGGGAGCTGTTTTTT. It yields the protein CASSWDVGTGELFF. The full variable domain, its missing parts supplied by reference TRBV7-7 and TRBJ2-2, is GAGVSQSPRYKVTKRGQDVTLRCDPISSHATLYWYQQALGQGPEFLTYFNYEAQPDKSGLPSDRFSAERPEGSISTLTIQRTEQRDSAMYRCASSWDVGTGELFFGEGSRLTVL.

V is TRBV7-8 and J is TRBJ2-7, with a possible D match to TRBD2 (7 bases). The CDR3 is made up of 16 amino acids. CDR1 and CDR2 (germline): SGHVS, FQNEAQ. With 1 base removed from V and 7 bases from J, the gap between germline ends came to 20 bases. The CDR3 here is CASSLGLGGGAREQYF. CDR3 in DNA: TGTGCCAGCAGCTTAGGTCTCGGTGGGGGGGCGAGGGAGCAGTACTTC.

This rearrangement joins TRBV11-3 to TRBJ2-3; D uncertain. This CDR3 spans 15 amino acids. Per the germline V gene, CDR1 is SGHNT and CDR2 is YENEEA. V was pared by 4 bases and J by 0 bases, with 11 bases between. CDR3 nucleotides: TGTGCCAGCAGCTCAAGACACACGAGCACAGATACGCAGTATTTT. This encodes CASSSRHTSTDTQYF.

The chain links TRBV6-4 to TRBJ2-1; D is unresolved. Germline V gene lookup returns CDR1 MRHNA and CDR2 SNTAGT. The V gene lost 2 bases and the J gene lost 5 bases, with 1 base spanning the gap. There are 11 residues in the CDR3. The CDR3 bases are TGTGCCAGCAGTGACGACAATGAGCAGTTCTTC. It encodes CASSDDNEQFF.

This clone was seen a single time. This chain links TRBV30 with TRBJ1-6; 9 bases align to TRBD1. After removal of 5 bases from V and 8 bases from J, the junction contained 4 bases not matched to a gene. Germline lookup yields CDR1 GTSNPN and CDR2 SVGIG (reference sequence). The CDR3 contains 13 residues. CDR3: CAWGTGNHSPLHF. In DNA form, the CDR3 reads TGTGCCTGGGGGACAGGGAATCATTCACCCCTCCACTTT. Using reference TRBV30 and TRBJ1-6 for the parts outside the CDR3, the full variable domain is SQTIHQWPATLVQPVGSPLSLECTVEGTSNPNLYWYRQAAGRGLQLLFYSVGIGQISSEVPQNLSASRPQDRQFILSSKKLLLSDSGFYLCAWGTGNHSPLHFGNGTRLTVT.

This clone was seen once. The V gene is TRBV7-6, the J gene TRBJ2-3; D remains unclear. Germline CDR1 reads SGHVS; CDR2 reads FNYEAQ. V lost 1 base and J lost 2, with 13 bases in between. This CDR3 comprises 16 residues. The CDR3 nucleotides read TGTGCCAGCAGCTTAGGGGCTTCGAAGGCCACAGATACGCAGTATTTT. Translation gives CASSLGASKATDTQYF.

About this clone itself: Germline is not matched at one junction end, which may reflect a read error. The gene calls are TRBV5-6 and TRBJ2-5, with D unresolved. The CDR3 runs 11 residues. Germline CDR1 is SGHDT and CDR2 is YYEEEE. This CDR3 is CASSLRETPYF. For the CDR3, the DNA is TGTGCCAGCAGTCTAAGGGAAACCCCGTACTTC.

The chain employs TRBV7-6 and TRBJ1-2; D is unresolved. Per the germline V gene, CDR1 is SGHVS and CDR2 is FNYEAQ. This CDR3 is 16 amino acids long. V was shortened by 0 bases and J by 3 bases, with 14 bases between the two germline ends. The CDR3 DNA reads TGTGCCAGCAGCTTAGCTGCGGGCTACATCGACTATGGCTACACCTTC. This encodes CASSLAAGYIDYGYTF.

In its sample, this clone ranks as medium-sized. V and J are TRBV5-1 and TRBJ1-1, with no clear D. Germline values: CDR1 SGHRS, CDR2 YFSETQ. V lost 2 bases to trimming and J lost 0 bases, with 8 bases between them. The CDR3 runs 14 residues. This chain's CDR3 is CASSLNFMNTEAFF. The CDR3 bases are TGCGCCAGCAGCTTAAATTTTATGAACACTGAAGCTTTCTTT.

The V call is TRBV5-4, the J call TRBJ1-4; the D gene is possibly TRBD1 (5 bases). This CDR3 is built from 16 residues. Germline V gene data show CDR1 as SGHNT and CDR2 as YYREEE (reference sequence). V was shortened by 2 bases and J by 8 bases, with 19 bases between the two germline ends. The CDR3 sequence is CASSLAGSRGSEKLFF. In nucleotides, the CDR3 is TGTGCCAGCAGCTTAGCAGGGAGTCGGGGTTCGGAAAAACTGTTTTTT.

The chain employs TRBV5-4 and TRBJ1-1; unclear D gene. Germline V gene data show CDR1 as SGHNT and CDR2 as YYREEE (reference sequence). Trimming cost V 3 bases and J 1 base, with 10 bases left between them. The length of the CDR3 is 14 residues. DNA of the CDR3: TGTGCCAGCAGCTGGGGTAGCGGGAACACTGAAGCTTTCTTT. Protein sequence: CASSWGSGNTEAFF.

The CDR3 reads CASSLSPVNYGYTF. CDR3 DNA: TGTGCCAGCAGTTTATCCCCAGTTAACTATGGCTACACCTTC. The chain employs TRBV27 and TRBJ1-2; D call uncertain. Trimming cost V 0 bases and J 1 base, with 6 bases left between them. This CDR3 is built from 14 residues. Germline V gene sequence: CDR1 MNHEY, CDR2 SMNVEV (reference sequence).

The chain links TRBV6-5 to TRBJ2-1; 9 nucleotides agree with TRBD1. Germline V gene lookup returns CDR1 MNHEY and CDR2 SVGAGI. Unmatched junction bases numbered 6, after V lost 5 bases and J lost 7 bases. The CDR3 sequence is 14 residues long. CDR3 loop: CASSQGTGRNEQFF. As DNA, the CDR3 is TGTGCCAGCAGTCAAGGGACAGGGAGGAATGAGCAGTTCTTC.

The V gene is TRBV6-6, the J gene TRBJ2-5; tentatively, D is TRBD1 or TRBD2 (5 bases each). This CDR3 has 14 amino acids. V was clipped by 2 bases and J by 1 base, with 8 bases between them. Germline V gives CDR1 MNHNY, CDR2 SVGAGI (reference sequence). DNA for the CDR3: TGTGCCAGCAGTTACGGGGGTACCCAAGAGACCCAGTACTTC. Its translation is CASSYGGTQETQYF.

This rearrangement joins TRBV6-6 to TRBJ2-1; D remains ambiguous. The V gene's germline CDR1 is MNHNY and CDR2 SVGAGI (reference sequence). Trimming took off 1 base at V and 4 bases at J, with 11 bases between the two ends. This CDR3 comprises 15 residues. CDR3 residues: CASSYLLGGYNEQFF. The CDR3 nucleotides read TGTGCCAGCAGTTACTTGTTGGGTGGGTACAATGAGCAGTTCTTC.

V is TRBV5-1 and J is TRBJ1-1, with D tentatively TRBD1 (5 bases). The germline gives CDR1 SGHRS, CDR2 YFSETQ. V lost 1 base to trimming and J lost 0 bases, with 16 bases between them. CDR3 length: 17 residues. CDR3 amino acids: CASSLWPGTTMNTEAFF. Written as DNA, the CDR3 is TGCGCCAGCAGCTTGTGGCCAGGGACCACGATGAACACTGAAGCTTTCTTT.

The V call is TRBV6-6, the J call TRBJ2-3; D unclear. V lost 2 bases and J 5 bases, leaving 11 bases between the germline ends. This CDR3 comprises 14 residues. Germline values: CDR1 MNHNY, CDR2 SVGAGI (reference sequence). The CDR3 protein is CASSYRQVGDTQYF. In nucleotides, the CDR3 is TGTGCCAGCAGTTACCGGCAGGTAGGAGATACGCAGTATTTT.

This chain uses TRBV11-2 with TRBJ1-6, with unresolved D. This CDR3 spans 18 amino acids. Germline CDR1 and CDR2: SGHAT and FQNNGV. Between the trimmed V and J ends, which lost 5 bases and 0 bases, there was a span of 17 bases. This CDR3 is CASSPTGWGSSYNSPLHF. The CDR3 nucleotides are TGTGCCAGCAGCCCTACGGGGTGGGGAAGCTCCTATAATTCACCCCTCCACTTT.